Reported below is one T cell receptor beta chain. Its target is unknown. This sample was taken from a study of cytomegalovirus exposure and HLA in healthy donors. V lost 0 bases and J 4 bases, leaving 15 bases between the germline ends. The CDR3 loop spans 16 amino acids. The V gene's germline CDR1 is LGHNA and CDR2 YNFKEQ. Findings and limits, study-wide: In an earlier analysis, about 87% or about 30%: the productive usage of most TCR beta V segments. Researchers reported in a later analysis that a missense DCLRE1C variant was tied to TCR beta V- and J-gene trimming. Later, an analysis showed that TCR beta chains associated with HLA were more clonally expanded than others that were equally common. Further analysis was carried out later, and it showed several of the most significant clusters appearing linked to common viral pathogens.

The study ran its PCR with 60 Vbeta and 13 Jbeta primers. Measured with immunoSEQ multiplex PCR; TCRdb has only the in-frame clones, and not every one. Of 160,000 or so clones in the sample, 70% to 85% were seen once. The chain carries TRBV4-2 and TRBJ2-5; TRBD2 might be the D (6 bases). Sequenced: PBMCs. The source of this sequence is a man in his forties or fifties in good health and CMV-seropositive. CDR3 residues: CASSQEGGKAGETQYF. The CDR3 DNA is TGTGCCAGCAGCCAAGAGGGCGGGAAGGCAGGAGAGACCCAGTACTTC.